This entry lists 21 T cell receptor beta chains sequenced from one sample in a study of blood T cell repertoires in COVID-19. Libraries were prepared by immunoSEQ multiplex PCR; TCRdb keeps only in-frame clonotypes and omits some of them. The sample records 190,000 or so clones, 85% to 90% being singletons. Material for sequencing was peripheral blood. The origin of the receptors is a woman between 18 and 30 years old who had recovered from COVID-19.

The chain is built from TRBV11-3 and TRBJ2-3, with D perhaps TRBD1 (6 bases). The CDR3 runs 14 residues. Germline lookup yields CDR1 SGHNT and CDR2 YENEEA. The ends were cut back, 3 bases at V and 5 bases at J, with 12 bases in the middle. The chain's CDR3 is CASSFRQGIDTQYF. The CDR3 region has the DNA TGTGCCAGCAGCTTCAGGCAGGGGATAGATACGCAGTATTTT.

V is TRBV6-2 or TRBV6-3 and J is TRBJ1-3; possible D gene TRBD1, 5 bases. Germline values: CDR1 MNHEY, CDR2 SVGEGT. The CDR3 contains 16 residues. Trimming left V 0 bases short and J 1 base short, with 10 bases between. The CDR3 bases are TGTGCCAGCAGTTACTCTTGGGGCGGATCTGGAAACACCATATATTTT. Translated, it gives CASSYSWGGSGNTIYF.

The chain uses TRBV6-4 and TRBJ2-3, with 9 bases that match TRBD2. The CDR3 covers 14 residues. V gave up 3 bases and J gave up 6 bases; unmatched junction bases: 4. Germline V gene lookup returns CDR1 MRHNA and CDR2 SNTAGT. CDR3 protein: CASSERGGLDTQYF. As DNA, the CDR3 is TGTGCCAGCAGTGAGCGGGGGGGCCTGGATACGCAGTATTTT.

This chain uses TRBV28 with TRBJ1-2; tentatively, D is TRBD1 (6 bases). V dropped 7 bases and J dropped 4 bases, with 13 bases sitting between them. Germline CDR1 is MDHEN and CDR2 is SYDVKM. CDR3 size: 13 residues. CDR3 in amino acids: CASNDRLPYGYTF. The CDR3 DNA is TGTGCCAGCAATGACAGGCTACCCTATGGCTACACCTTC.

The V gene is TRBV2, the J gene TRBJ2-7, with 9 bases fitting TRBD1. Per germline, CDR1 SNHLY and CDR2 FYNNEI. The CDR3 loop spans 14 amino acids. With V trimmed by 5 bases and J by 4 bases, 6 bases remained unmatched. This CDR3 reads CASSSGTGTYEQYF. Here the CDR3 DNA reads TGTGCCAGCAGTTCCGGGACAGGGACGTACGAGCAGTACTTC.

In nucleotides, the CDR3 is TGTGCCAGCAGCCACCGGGGGGGAGACTACGAGCAGTACGTC. Translating gives CASSHRGGDYEQYV. The genes are TRBV3-1 (or the pseudogene TRBV3-2) and TRBJ2-7, with TRBD2 identical over 8 bases. The CDR3 has 14 amino acids. Germline CDR1 LGHDT, CDR2 YNNKEL (reference sequence). The trim removed 3 bases at V and 3 bases at J, leaving 4 bases unmatched.

The rearrangement joins TRBV19 to TRBJ1-5; D call uncertain. The CDR3 spans 12 residues. Germline values: CDR1 LNHDA, CDR2 SQIVND (reference sequence). V lost 5 bases, J lost 6 bases, and 8 bases lay in between. The CDR3 is CASSLISQPQHF. DNA of the CDR3: TGTGCCAGTAGTCTTATATCTCAGCCCCAGCATTTT. The full variable domain, completed using reference TRBV19 and TRBJ1-5, is DGGITQSPKYLFRKEGQNVTLSCEQNLNHDAMYWYRQDPGQGLRLIYYSQIVNDFQKGDIAEGYSVSREKKESFPLTVTSAQKNPTAFYLCASSLISQPQHFGDGTRLSIL.

J is TRBJ2-1 and V is TRBV6-1; TRBD2 matches 8 bases. Looked up from germline, CDR1 is MNHNS and CDR2 is SASEGT. This CDR3 is built from 16 residues. V was pared by 1 base and J by 4 bases, with 6 bases of the junction left unmatched. CDR3 region: CASSEDPSGLYNEQFF. DNA for the CDR3: TGTGCCAGCAGTGAAGACCCTAGCGGGCTTTACAATGAGCAGTTCTTC.

The J gene is TRBJ2-3, the V gene TRBV2; 7 positions match TRBD2. There are 14 residues in the CDR3. From germline, CDR1 is SNHLY and CDR2 FYNNEI. Trimming cost V 3 bases and J 7 bases; bases outside gene matches: 7. The CDR3 protein is CASSDQRGRYTQYF. Written as DNA, the CDR3 is TGTGCCAGCAGTGACCAGCGGGGCCGCTATACGCAGTATTTT.

The chain employs TRBV4-3 and TRBJ1-5; a weak D match, TRBD1 (6 bases). V was pared by 0 bases and J by 0 bases, with 18 bases between. The germline V gene has CDR1 LGHNA and CDR2 YSLEER. This CDR3 is 19 amino acids long. The DNA for the CDR3 is TGCGCCAGCAGCCAAGAGGCTCGGCAGGGGATTGGTAGCAATCAGCCCCAGCATTTT. It translates to CASSQEARQGIGSNQPQHF.

J is TRBJ2-5 and V is TRBV7-9, with 11 bases identical to TRBD2. Looked up from germline, CDR1 is SEHNR and CDR2 is FQNEAQ (reference sequence). With 3 bases clipped from V and 5 bases from J, the junction kept 2 bases outside the gene matches. The CDR3 totals 14 residues. The CDR3 loop is CASSLTSGVETQYF. CDR3 coding DNA: TGTGCCAGCAGCTTGACTAGCGGGGTTGAGACCCAGTACTTC.

This clone was observed a few times. Other DNA sequences in the same sample also yield this CDR3. The V gene is TRBV30, the J gene TRBJ1-2; D is undetermined. The germline V gene encodes CDR1 GTSNPN and CDR2 SVGIG (reference sequence). This CDR3 spans 11 amino acids. Trimming cost V 1 base and J 2 bases, with 2 bases left between them. CDR3 sequence (DNA): TGTGCCTGGAGTGCAAACTATGGCTACACCTTC. Its protein product is CAWSANYGYTF. Drawing the rest from reference TRBV30 and TRBJ1-2, the complete variable domain is SQTIHQWPATLVQPVGSPLSLECTVEGTSNPNLYWYRQAAGRGLQLLFYSVGIGQISSEVPQNLSASRPQDRQFILSSKKLLLSDSGFYLCAWSANYGYTFGSGTRLTVV.

This clone was seen only once. The chain links TRBV10-2 to TRBJ2-7; 9 nucleotides line up with TRBD1. The germline V gene has CDR1 WSHSY and CDR2 SAAADI. Trimming removed 6 bases from V and 2 bases from J; junction bases left unmatched: 2. The CDR3 consists of 13 residues. CDR3: CASRGTGPYEQYF. The CDR3 DNA follows: TGCGCCAGCAGGGGGACAGGGCCCTACGAGCAGTACTTC.

Here the CDR3 DNA reads TGTGCCACCGCTGGCGGGTCGAGGACAGATACGCAGTATTTT. Residues: CATAGGSRTDTQYF. The chain employs TRBV24-1 and TRBJ2-3; tentative D call: TRBD2 (5 bases). Trimming took off 9 bases at V and 3 bases at J, with 15 bases between the two ends. The germline V gene has CDR1 KGHDR and CDR2 SFDVKD. This CDR3 is 14 amino acids long.

The chain employs TRBV5-1 and TRBJ2-7; a weak D match, TRBD2 (5 bases). V was trimmed by 0 bases and J by 7 bases, leaving 17 bases between them. Looked up from germline, CDR1 is SGHRS and CDR2 is YFSETQ. This CDR3 has 15 residues. CDR3 DNA: TGCGCCAGCAGCTTGGAAAGGGCGGACTGGGGAGAGCAGTACGTC. Translation gives CASSLERADWGEQYV.

This clone showed up just once. The chain recombines TRBV7-2 with TRBJ2-1, with 7 nucleotides matching TRBD2. Trimming at V came to 5 bases and at J to 3 bases, leaving 4 bases not matched to a gene. The CDR3 is 14 residues long. In germline, CDR1 is SGHTA, CDR2 FQGNSA. The CDR3 nucleotides read TGTGCCAGCAGCGCCCGGGACTACTACAATGAGCAGTTCTTC. Its translation is CASSARDYYNEQFF.

The CDR3 loop reads CASSLVAGREQYV. The CDR3 region has the DNA TGTGCCAGCAGCTTAGTGGCGGGACGCGAGCAGTACGTC. The genes are TRBV11-2 and TRBJ2-7, with a possible D match to TRBD2 (6 bases). CDR1 is SGHAT and CDR2 is FQNNGV in the germline V gene. V was shortened by 1 base and J by 6 bases, with 10 bases between the two germline ends. The CDR3 is made up of 13 amino acids.

CDR3 region: CASSFSVGGNTEAFF. The CDR3 DNA reads TGTGCCAGCAGCTTCTCAGTTGGTGGGAACACTGAAGCTTTCTTT. The chain links TRBV5-5 to TRBJ1-1, with D unclear. CDR3 length equals 15 residues. V was cut by 2 bases and J by 1 base, with 12 bases left in between. CDR1 is SGHKS and CDR2 is YYEKEE in the germline V gene (reference sequence).

The V gene is TRBV19, the J gene TRBJ1-1, with TRBD1 identical over 7 bases. The CDR3 totals 15 residues. Germline trimming cut 7 bases from V and 3 bases from J; bases unmatched to any gene: 11. Germline V lookup: CDR1 LNHDA, CDR2 SQIVND (reference sequence). CDR3 in DNA: TGTGCCAGTATAGGGGACAGTTATCCCTACACTGAAGCTTTCTTT. Amino acids: CASIGDSYPYTEAFF. Using reference TRBV19 and TRBJ1-1 for the parts outside the CDR3, the full variable domain is DGGITQSPKYLFRKEGQNVTLSCEQNLNHDAMYWYRQDPGQGLRLIYYSQIVNDFQKGDIAEGYSVSREKKESFPLTVTSAQKNPTAFYLCASIGDSYPYTEAFFGQGTRLTVV.

The V gene is TRBV7-9, the J gene TRBJ1-2; D possibly corresponds to TRBD1 (6 bases). The CDR3 is 13 amino acids. CDR1 and CDR2 (germline): SEHNR, FQNEAQ (reference sequence). Between the trimmed V and J ends, which lost 4 bases and 4 bases, there was a span of 10 bases. CDR3: CASSSVGGYGYTF. Here the CDR3 DNA reads TGTGCCAGCAGCTCAGTAGGGGGCTATGGCTACACCTTC.

The gene calls are TRBV7-2 and TRBJ1-2, with 7 bases identical to TRBD1. Germline-derived CDR1 and CDR2 are SGHTA and FQGNSA. V shed 2 bases and J 7 bases; nucleotides not matched to a gene: 7. The CDR3 contains 14 residues. The CDR3 protein is CASSLFRGLIGYTF. Written as DNA, the CDR3 is TGTGCCAGCAGCTTATTTAGGGGGCTTATTGGCTACACCTTC. The full variable domain, with the rest looked up from reference TRBV7-2 and TRBJ1-2, is GAGVSQSPSNKVTEKGKDVELRCDPISGHTALYWYRQSLGQGLEFLIYFQGNSAPDKSGLPSDRFSAERTGGSVSTLTIQRTQQEDSAVYLCASSLFRGLIGYTFGSGTRLTVV.